Below, 19 T cell receptor beta chains from the same sample are listed, as sequenced in a study of CD8+ T cells in alopecia areata. RNA extraction and reverse transcription yielded cDNA as sequencing template. Sequenced by immunoSEQ multiplex PCR; TCRdb stores in-frame clones only, minus some. The sample lists some 170,000 clones; 58% were seen once. Treatment in this sample: oral pan-JAK inhibitor, 5-10 mg twice daily. This specimen was CD4+ T cells sorted from blood, taken at week 56, from a patient treated with tofacitinib. Source of these receptors: a human donor with alopecia areata.

For this clone: Other DNA sequences from this sample encode an identical CDR3 as well. CDR3 amino acids: CASSPTGNNEQFF. In nucleotides, the CDR3 is TGTGCCAGCTCACCGACTGGAAACAATGAGCAGTTCTTC. The chain recombines TRBV18 with TRBJ2-1; D not certain. The CDR3 loop spans 13 amino acids. The germline CDR1 and CDR2 sequences are KGHSH and LQKENI. The V end was cut by 3 bases, the J end by 5 bases, with 8 bases between. The full variable domain, its missing parts supplied by reference TRBV18 and TRBJ2-1, is NAGVMQNPRHLVRRRGQEARLRCSPMKGHSHVYWYRQLPEEGLKFMVYLQKENIIDESGMPKERFSAEFPKEGPSILRIQQVVRGDSAAYFCASSPTGNNEQFFGPGTRLTVL.

CDR3 sequence reads: CASSSKGALNYGYTF. In DNA form, the CDR3 reads TGTGCCAGCAGCTCAAAGGGGGCTTTAAACTATGGCTACACCTTC. The chain joins TRBV11-3 to TRBJ1-2; 7 nucleotides align to TRBD1. J gave up 2 bases and V 4 bases, and 7 bases lay outside the gene matches. The germline gives CDR1 SGHNT, CDR2 YENEEA. The CDR3 runs to 15 residues.

This chain connects TRBV18 to TRBJ2-7; either TRBD1 or TRBD2 may fit D (5 bases each). Germline V gives CDR1 KGHSH, CDR2 LQKENI. The germline V and J ends were trimmed by 5 bases and 9 bases, with 26 bases remaining between them. CDR3 size: 16 residues. The CDR3 sequence: CASSGTSKSLTTPQYF. The CDR3 region has the DNA TGTGCCAGCTCAGGGACCTCCAAGTCTCTCACTACGCCGCAGTACTTC.

The rearrangement links TRBV30 to TRBJ2-2; D gene unclear. The ends were cut back, 2 bases at V and 3 bases at J, with 16 bases in the middle. CDR1 and CDR2 (germline): GTSNPN, SVGIG (reference sequence). This CDR3 spans 16 amino acids. CDR3 in amino acids: CAWSPKSLRDTGELFF. The CDR3 DNA is TGTGCCTGGAGTCCCAAGTCTCTACGGGACACCGGGGAGCTGTTTTTT.

This chain joins TRBV7-2 and TRBJ1-4; possibly TRBD1 for D (5 bases). There are 17 residues in the CDR3. Germline V gene sequence: CDR1 SGHTA, CDR2 FQGNSA. The V and J ends lost 5 bases and 7 bases respectively, with 23 bases between them. The DNA for the CDR3 is TGTGCCAGCAGCCGACGACCCACGAGGGGCGGGCTTGAAAAACTGTTTTTT. Amino acids: CASSRRPTRGGLEKLFF.

This clone came up a few times. This chain joins TRBV12-5 and TRBJ1-5; D unresolved. Germline-derived CDR1 and CDR2 are LGHNT and FRNRAP. The CDR3 sequence is 12 residues long. V lost 1 base to trimming and J lost 7 bases, with 5 bases between them. This CDR3 is CASGLDRQPQHF. The CDR3 nucleotides are TGTGCTAGTGGTTTGGATCGACAGCCCCAGCATTTT.

As DNA, the CDR3 is TGCGCCAGCAGCCGGGGACGTACGGCCACTAGCACAGATACGCAGTATTTT. Protein product: CASSRGRTATSTDTQYF. V and J are TRBV5-1 and TRBJ2-3; perhaps D is TRBD1 or TRBD2 (5 bases each). The V end lost 4 bases, the J end lost 0 bases, and 18 bases lay between the germline ends. CDR1 and CDR2 from the germline V gene are SGHRS and YFSETQ. The CDR3 totals 17 residues.

This clone was recorded once. The gene calls are TRBV29-1 and TRBJ1-2, with D tentatively TRBD1 (6 bases). This CDR3 is built from 13 residues. CDR1 and CDR2 (germline): SQVTM, ANQGSEA. Trimming removed 6 bases at V and 4 bases at J, with 15 bases between. CDR3: CSVVTGGGYGYTF. In nucleotides, the CDR3 is TGCAGCGTGGTGACAGGTGGGGGCTATGGCTACACCTTC.

This clone was seen more than once but under ten times. This sequence joins TRBV6-1 and TRBJ2-1; no firm D call. This CDR3 contains 15 residues. Per germline, CDR1 MNHNS and CDR2 SASEGT. V gave up 0 bases and J gave up 8 bases, with 14 bases separating them. This chain's CDR3 is CASSEAPLPWDEQFF. The CDR3 DNA sequence: TGTGCCAGCAGTGAAGCCCCTCTTCCATGGGATGAGCAGTTCTTC.

V usage is TRBV6-6 and J usage is TRBJ1-2; the D is unclear. This CDR3 comprises 10 residues. Per the germline V gene, CDR1 is MNHNY and CDR2 is SVGAGI (reference sequence). Trimming removed 5 bases at V and 12 bases at J, with 10 bases between. CDR3 loop: CASSGDLNTF. The DNA for the CDR3 is TGTGCCAGCAGTGGTGACCTTAACACCTTC.

The chain employs TRBV2 and TRBJ2-7; D possibly matches TRBD1 or TRBD2 (5 bases each). Trimming shortened V by 6 bases and J by 6 bases, and 18 bases separated the two germline ends. The CDR3 length is 14 residues. CDR1 and CDR2 from the germline V gene are SNHLY and FYNNEI. The CDR3 protein is CASRDTGTPGEQYF. CDR3 nucleotides: TGTGCCAGCAGGGATACCGGGACCCCGGGCGAGCAGTACTTC.

DNA of the CDR3: TGTGCCAGCAGTTCCTGGAGGGGTGTGAGAGCTTTCTTT. Translated: CASSSWRGVRAFF. The V gene is TRBV6-5, the J gene TRBJ1-1; D possibly corresponds to TRBD1 (5 bases). In germline, CDR1 is MNHEY, CDR2 SVGAGI. The ends were cut back, 4 bases at V and 10 bases at J, with 16 bases in the middle. CDR3 length equals 13 residues.

The CDR3 region is CASSSPGASTDTQYF. In nucleotides, the CDR3 is TGTGCCAGCAGCTCCCCGGGTGCTAGCACAGATACGCAGTATTTT. The chain joins TRBV7-2 to TRBJ2-3; D unclear. This CDR3 is built from 15 residues. Germline V gene lookup returns CDR1 SGHTA and CDR2 FQGNSA. V gave up 4 bases and J gave up 0 bases, with 11 bases separating them.

The chain employs TRBV25-1 and TRBJ2-7; the match to TRBD1 covers 7 bases. The V and J ends lost 2 bases and 4 bases, in that order; junction bases with no gene match: 2. The V gene's germline CDR1 is MGHDK and CDR2 SYGVNS. CDR3 length: 13 amino acids. DNA of the CDR3: TGTGCCAGCAGTGAAGGGACAGCTTACGAGCAGTACTTC. It translates to CASSEGTAYEQYF.

The chain recombines TRBV27 with TRBJ1-2, with TRBD1 matching over 10 bases. This CDR3 is 14 amino acids long. CDR1 is MNHEY, CDR2 SMNVEV, per germline (reference sequence). The V segment lost 5 bases and the J segment 7 bases; nucleotides outside the gene matches: 7. The CDR3: CASSPDRGRFGYTF. The CDR3 DNA is TGTGCCAGCAGTCCCGACAGGGGGCGGTTTGGCTACACCTTC.

This clone came up once. V is TRBV6-1 and J is TRBJ2-1; no reliable D call. Trimming cost V 7 bases and J 4 bases, with 11 bases left between them. This CDR3 has 13 residues. Germline lookup yields CDR1 MNHNS and CDR2 SASEGT. CDR3 DNA sequence: TGTGCCAGCAACAACCCAGGATACAATGAGCAGTTCTTC. Translated, it gives CASNNPGYNEQFF.

This clone showed up just a few times. The chain recombines TRBV7-2 with TRBJ1-1; possibly TRBD1 for D (5 bases). Germline V gives CDR1 SGHTA, CDR2 FQGNSA. V was clipped by 5 bases and J by 4 bases, with 14 bases between them. CDR3 length: 14 residues. The chain's CDR3 is CASSPRAGVTEAFF. CDR3 nucleotides: TGTGCCAGCAGCCCCAGGGCGGGGGTCACTGAAGCTTTCTTT. The full variable domain, with the rest looked up from reference TRBV7-2 and TRBJ1-1, is GAGVSQSPSNKVTEKGKDVELRCDPISGHTALYWYRQSLGQGLEFLIYFQGNSAPDKSGLPSDRFSAERTGGSVSTLTIQRTQQEDSAVYLCASSPRAGVTEAFFGQGTRLTVV.

The chain carries TRBV5-1 and TRBJ1-1; 9 positions match TRBD1. The ends lost 0 bases at V and 8 bases at J; junction bases unmatched: 5. The CDR3 is 14 amino acids. Germline CDR1 reads SGHRS; CDR2 reads YFSETQ. The DNA for the CDR3 is TGCGCCAGCAGCTTGGTTAGGACAGGGGACGAAGCTTTCTTT. Its translation: CASSLVRTGDEAFF.

This clone was picked up a small number of times. The V call is TRBV5-1, the J call TRBJ2-1; TRBD1 matches 12 bases. The CDR3 runs 16 residues. CDR1 and CDR2 (germline): SGHRS, YFSETQ. The ends lost 4 bases at V and 8 bases at J; junction bases unmatched: 10. This chain's CDR3 is CASSRPGTGGFDEQFF. The CDR3, as DNA: TGCGCCAGCAGCAGACCCGGGACAGGGGGCTTCGATGAGCAGTTCTTC.